A single sample is the source of the 31 T cell receptor beta chains below, sequenced in a study of shared clonotypes between healthy human individuals. CD45RO-negative, CCR7-selected cells formed the naive CD8 fraction, which excluded terminally differentiated effector memory CD45RA+ cells. Some clones are missing from TCRdb's copy, which holds only in-frame ones; the method was immunoSEQ multiplex PCR. The sample holds about 2.1 million clones, approximately 94% seen once. Sequencing was done on a sample of naive CD8+ T cells from PBMCs. Receptor source: a young man in good health. Some clones in this sample may be carry-over from other donors' samples.

The J gene is TRBJ1-1, the V gene TRBV27; 9 nucleotides line up with TRBD1. Germline V gives CDR1 MNHEY, CDR2 SMNVEV (reference sequence). CDR3 size: 15 residues. Germline trimming cut 6 bases from V and 6 bases from J; bases unmatched to any gene: 11. The CDR3 DNA sequence: TGTGCCAGCAGCCCGGGACAGGGTCGGAGTTCTGAAGCTTTCTTT. Its translation: CASSPGQGRSSEAFF.

The CDR3 loop reads CAWERVLGTAATNEKLFF. The CDR3 region has the DNA TGTGCCTGGGAGAGAGTATTGGGGACAGCCGCAACTAATGAAAAACTGTTTTTT. The chain carries TRBV30 and TRBJ1-4; TRBD1 matches 7 bases. V was pared by 5 bases and J by 0 bases, with 15 bases of the junction left unmatched. Germline V gene data show CDR1 as GTSNPN and CDR2 as SVGIG (reference sequence). CDR3 length: 18 amino acids.

The chain is built from TRBV13 and TRBJ2-7; 7 bases match TRBD2. The CDR3 covers 15 residues. The germline V gene has CDR1 PRHDT and CDR2 FYEKMQ (reference sequence). J lost 3 bases, V lost 5 bases, and 10 bases had no gene match. The CDR3 region is CASSPRVAGVYEQYF. The DNA of the CDR3 is TGTGCCAGCAGCCCAAGGGTGGCGGGAGTCTACGAGCAGTACTTC.

The rearrangement joins TRBV5-6 to TRBJ2-7; no reliable D call. The ends were cut back, 4 bases at V and 1 base at J, with 12 bases in the middle. The CDR3 loop spans 14 amino acids. CDR1 is SGHDT, CDR2 YYEEEE, per germline. The CDR3 nucleotides are TGTGCCAGCAGCGCCATGGATTTATCCTACGAGCAGTACTTC. It translates to CASSAMDLSYEQYF.

The CDR3 reads CASSLTGESGELFF. The CDR3 bases are TGTGCCAGCAGTTTGACAGGGGAGTCCGGGGAGCTGTTTTTT. The gene calls are TRBV6-5 and TRBJ2-2; 8 bases are a match to TRBD1. V trimming: 4 bases; J trimming: 6 bases; junction bases outside the gene matches: 4. The CDR3 has 14 amino acids. Looked up from germline, CDR1 is MNHEY and CDR2 is SVGAGI.

This rearrangement joins TRBV10-3 to TRBJ1-2; maybe TRBD1 (5 bases). CDR3 length equals 11 residues. The germline V gene has CDR1 ENHRY and CDR2 SYGVKD. The V gene lost 11 bases and the J gene lost 0 bases, with 7 bases spanning the gap. The CDR3 region has the DNA TGTGCCTTACAGGCTAACTATGGCTACACCTTC. Residues: CALQANYGYTF.

This rearrangement joins TRBV4-3 to TRBJ1-1; D remains unclear. This CDR3 is built from 17 residues. CDR1 LGHNA and CDR2 YSLEER come from the germline V gene. V shed 0 bases and J shed 0 bases, with 14 bases lying between them. DNA of the CDR3: TGCGCCAGCAGCCAAGAATGGGTCGGCGGATTGAACACTGAAGCTTTCTTT. Translating it yields CASSQEWVGGLNTEAFF.

The genes are TRBV7-2 and TRBJ2-5, with D hard to call. The DNA end is a closer match to TRBJ2-7, so the J assignment may be wrong. The CDR3 totals 13 residues. CDR1 and CDR2 (germline): SGHTA, FQGNSA. CDR3 loop: CASSPPRWYEQYF. DNA for the CDR3: TGTGCCAGCAGCCCTCCCCGCTGGTACGAGCAGTACTTC.

This clone was seen just once. The V call is TRBV29-1, the J call TRBJ2-1, with 10 bases that match TRBD1. Trimming at V came to 8 bases and at J to 3 bases, leaving 10 bases not matched to a gene. Germline lookup yields CDR1 SQVTM and CDR2 ANQGSEA. CDR3 length equals 15 residues. CDR3 protein: CSINGGQGNYNEQFF. The CDR3 DNA is TGCAGCATCAACGGGGGACAGGGGAACTACAATGAGCAGTTCTTC.

This rearrangement joins TRBV15 to TRBJ2-7; D assignment may be TRBD1 or TRBD2 (5 bases each). Germline values: CDR1 LNHNV, CDR2 YYDKDF (reference sequence). There are 14 residues in the CDR3. V lost 0 bases, J lost 3 bases, and 9 bases lay in between. CDR3 nucleotides: TGTGCCACCAGCAGAGAGGGACCGAGCTACGAGCAGTACTTC. Translation: CATSREGPSYEQYF. The full variable domain, with the rest looked up from reference TRBV15 and TRBJ2-7, is DAMVIQNPRYQVTQFGKPVTLSCSQTLNHNVMYWYQQKSSQAPKLLFHYYDKDFNNEADTPDNFQSRRPNTSFCFLDIRSPGLGDTAMYLCATSREGPSYEQYFGPGTRLTVT.

J is TRBJ2-7 and V is TRBV28; 7 bases are a match to TRBD2. V shed 2 bases, J shed 2 bases, and the junction held 3 bases outside the gene matches. This CDR3 has 14 residues. Per the germline V gene, CDR1 is MDHEN and CDR2 is SYDVKM. CDR3 sequence: CASSLERDAYEQYF. The CDR3 DNA is TGTGCCAGCAGTTTAGAGCGGGATGCCTACGAGCAGTACTTC.

The J gene is TRBJ2-1, the V gene TRBV5-1; D ambiguous. V was trimmed by 1 base and J by 6 bases, leaving 8 bases between them. The CDR3 covers 13 residues. From germline, CDR1 is SGHRS and CDR2 YFSETQ. This chain's CDR3 is CASSLLGPNEQFF. CDR3 DNA sequence: TGCGCCAGCAGCTTGCTAGGGCCCAATGAGCAGTTCTTC.

CDR3 nucleotide sequence: TGTGCCAGCAGTAAACAGAGAACCTACAATGAGCAGTTCTTC. It codes for CASSKQRTYNEQFF. The J gene is TRBJ2-1, the V gene TRBV27; D gene uncertain. This CDR3 comprises 14 residues. Germline loops: CDR1 MNHEY, CDR2 SMNVEV (reference sequence). V was trimmed by 5 bases and J by 2 bases, leaving 10 bases between them.

The CDR3 region has the DNA TGTGCCAGCAGCTTAGTTAGAGGTAGCTATGGCTACACCTTC. Translating it yields CASSLVRGSYGYTF. The chain uses TRBV13 and TRBJ1-2; D gene unclear. Per the germline V gene, CDR1 is PRHDT and CDR2 is FYEKMQ (reference sequence). This CDR3 is 14 amino acids long. V dropped 1 base and J dropped 4 bases, with 10 bases sitting between them.

The rearrangement joins TRBV14 to TRBJ2-5; 7 bases agree with TRBD2. CDR1 is SGHDN, CDR2 FVKESK, per germline. The CDR3 length is 17 residues. Unmatched junction bases numbered 10, after V lost 1 base and J lost 2 bases. CDR3 in amino acids: CASSQGRKGRVQETQYF. In nucleotides, the CDR3 is TGTGCCAGCAGCCAAGGTCGGAAGGGGAGGGTACAAGAGACCCAGTACTTC.

V is TRBV2 and J is TRBJ1-5, with D unclear. Trimming cost V 1 base and J 3 bases, with 13 bases left between them. The germline V gene has CDR1 SNHLY and CDR2 FYNNEI. This CDR3 has 16 amino acids. CDR3 sequence reads: CASSEGIWEINQPQHF. Written as DNA, the CDR3 is TGTGCCAGCAGTGAAGGCATATGGGAGATCAATCAGCCCCAGCATTTT.

The V call is TRBV21-1, the J call TRBJ1-1. TRBV21-1 is listed as a pseudogene. The CDR3 loop spans 11 amino acids. CDR3 sequence (DNA): TGTGCCAGTAGGGGAGGCACTGAAGCTTTCTTT. Protein: CASRGGTEAFF.

The CDR3 loop is CSVTNSGSYEQYF. DNA for the CDR3: TGCAGCGTTACAAACAGTGGCTCCTACGAGCAGTACTTC. This chain joins TRBV29-1 and TRBJ2-7; no firm D call. The CDR3 length is 13 residues. Trimming took off 5 bases at V and 0 bases at J, with 11 bases between the two ends. Germline V gene data show CDR1 as SQVTM and CDR2 as ANQGSEA.

CDR3 nucleotides: TGTGCCAGCAGCCAGGAAAGAGGGAGGGGTATCGGGGAGCTGTTTTTT. This encodes CASSQERGRGIGELFF. V usage is TRBV11-2 and J usage is TRBJ2-2, with 7 positions matching TRBD2. Germline V gives CDR1 SGHAT, CDR2 FQNNGV. The V and J ends lost 5 bases and 7 bases, in that order; junction bases with no gene match: 13. There are 16 residues in the CDR3.

The chain combines TRBV14 with TRBJ2-1; D assignment may be TRBD1 or TRBD2 (5 bases each). Deletions cut 7 bases from V and 5 bases from J, with 21 bases between. Germline lookup yields CDR1 SGHDN and CDR2 FVKESK. The CDR3 is 16 residues long. The CDR3: CASTSLYGTGHNEQFF. Written as DNA, the CDR3 is TGTGCCAGCACCTCTCTGTACGGGACCGGCCACAATGAGCAGTTCTTC.

The gene calls are TRBV4-2 and TRBJ2-4; D might be TRBD2 (5 bases). The V and J ends lost 2 bases and 3 bases respectively, with 14 bases between them. Germline V gene sequence: CDR1 LGHNA, CDR2 YNFKEQ. The CDR3 sequence is 16 residues long. The CDR3 is CASSQSGREVKNIQYF. CDR3 in DNA: TGTGCCAGCAGCCAATCGGGCCGGGAAGTCAAAAACATTCAGTACTTC.

The chain is built from TRBV27 and TRBJ2-1; D possibly corresponds to TRBD2 (5 bases). This CDR3 has 14 residues. In germline, CDR1 is MNHEY, CDR2 SMNVEV (reference sequence). V lost 2 bases and J 6 bases, leaving 11 bases between the germline ends. The CDR3 bases are TGTGCCAGCAGTTTAGTGGGGAGCGGCAATGAGCAGTTCTTC. Translated, it gives CASSLVGSGNEQFF.

The V and J genes are TRBV15 and TRBJ2-1; 14 bases agree with TRBD2. The germline V gene encodes CDR1 LNHNV and CDR2 YYDKDF (reference sequence). CDR3 length equals 14 residues. V trimming: 9 bases; J trimming: 4 bases; junction bases outside the gene matches: 2. The chain's CDR3 is CATRTSGRYNEQFF. For the CDR3, the DNA is TGTGCCACTCGGACTAGCGGGAGGTACAATGAGCAGTTCTTC.

As concerns this clone: Other DNA sequences from this sample encode an identical CDR3 as well. The chain couples TRBV19 to TRBJ1-1; tentatively, D is TRBD1 (6 bases). Deletions cut 6 bases from V and 6 bases from J, with 8 bases between. The CDR3 consists of 11 residues. Germline lookup yields CDR1 LNHDA and CDR2 SQIVND (reference sequence). The CDR3 loop is CASRQGPEAFF. The CDR3, as DNA: TGTGCCAGTAGGCAGGGGCCTGAAGCTTTCTTT.

The chain employs TRBV7-3 and TRBJ1-1; tentatively, D is TRBD1 (6 bases). The CDR3 has 16 residues. Looked up from germline, CDR1 is SGHTA and CDR2 is FQGTGA. V was pared by 1 base and J by 2 bases, with 14 bases between. CDR3 nucleotide sequence: TGTGCCAGCAGCTTAATCCCAACAGGGATAAACACTGAAGCTTTCTTT. It specifies CASSLIPTGINTEAFF. Drawing the rest from reference TRBV7-3 and TRBJ1-1, the complete variable domain is GAGVSQTPSNKVTEKGKYVELRCDPISGHTALYWYRQSLGQGPEFLIYFQGTGAADDSGLPNDRFFAVRPEGSVSTLKIQRTERGDSAVYLCASSLIPTGINTEAFFGQGTRLTVV.

This chain connects TRBV27 to TRBJ2-4; the D is unclear. Germline V CDR1 and CDR2: MNHEY, SMNVEV (reference sequence). The CDR3 sequence is 15 residues long. V lost 4 bases and J 0 bases, leaving 10 bases between the germline ends. CDR3 residues: CASSSFLLAKNIQYF. In DNA, the CDR3 is TGTGCCAGCAGTTCCTTTCTGCTAGCCAAAAACATTCAGTACTTC.

This rearrangement joins TRBV28 to TRBJ1-1; perhaps TRBD1 as D (6 bases). Trimming cost V 11 bases and J 9 bases, with 19 bases left between them. Germline lookup yields CDR1 MDHEN and CDR2 SYDVKM. This CDR3 has 12 amino acids. DNA for the CDR3: TGTGCCGGATCACAGGGTTCCGACCAAGCTTTCTTT. This codes for CAGSQGSDQAFF.

The V gene is TRBV13, the J gene TRBJ2-2; possible D gene TRBD2, 5 bases. Per germline, CDR1 PRHDT and CDR2 FYEKMQ (reference sequence). CDR3 length: 16 residues. The V and J ends lost 2 bases and 5 bases respectively, with 15 bases between them. In DNA form, the CDR3 reads TGTGCCAGCAGCTTAAGAGAAGGGAGTAGGACCGGGGAGCTGTTTTTT. Translated: CASSLREGSRTGELFF.

In its sample, this clone was seen once. The chain recombines TRBV6-1 with TRBJ1-2, with 8 bases lining up with TRBD1. The V gene end was trimmed by 3 bases and the J gene end by 4 bases; junction bases not matched to a gene: 7. Germline CDR1 and CDR2: MNHNS and SASEGT. This CDR3 is built from 15 residues. Here the CDR3 reads CASSDGTGLGYGYTF. DNA for the CDR3: TGTGCCAGCAGTGACGGGACAGGACTTGGCTATGGCTACACCTTC.

The chain combines TRBV30 with TRBJ1-1; D call uncertain. Germline V lookup: CDR1 GTSNPN, CDR2 SVGIG (reference sequence). V dropped 0 bases and J dropped 5 bases, with 16 bases sitting between them. The CDR3 covers 15 residues. In nucleotides, the CDR3 is TGTGCCTGGAGTGTAAGTGGCTCTGGGAAAACTGAAGCTTTCTTT. It specifies CAWSVSGSGKTEAFF.

The rearrangement links TRBV27 to TRBJ2-7; 12 bases align to TRBD2. With 4 bases clipped from V and 2 bases from J, the junction kept 9 bases outside the gene matches. Germline CDR1 reads MNHEY; CDR2 reads SMNVEV (reference sequence). The CDR3 length is 17 residues. The CDR3 reads CASSSLLAGGLAYEQYF. The CDR3 bases are TGTGCCAGCAGTTCATTACTAGCGGGAGGCCTCGCCTACGAGCAGTACTTC.